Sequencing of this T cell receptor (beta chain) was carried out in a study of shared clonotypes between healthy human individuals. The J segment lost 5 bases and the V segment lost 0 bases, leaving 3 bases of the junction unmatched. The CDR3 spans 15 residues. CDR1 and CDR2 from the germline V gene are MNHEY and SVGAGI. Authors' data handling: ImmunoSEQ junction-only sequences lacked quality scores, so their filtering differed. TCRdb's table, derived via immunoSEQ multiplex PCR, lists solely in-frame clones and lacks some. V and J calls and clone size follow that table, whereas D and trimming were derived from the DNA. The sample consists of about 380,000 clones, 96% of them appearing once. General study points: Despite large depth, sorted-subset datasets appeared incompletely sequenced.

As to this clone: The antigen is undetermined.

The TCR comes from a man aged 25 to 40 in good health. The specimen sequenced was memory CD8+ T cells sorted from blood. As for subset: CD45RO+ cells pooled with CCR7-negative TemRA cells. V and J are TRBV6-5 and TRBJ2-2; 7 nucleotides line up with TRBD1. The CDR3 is CASSYSKTGTGELFF. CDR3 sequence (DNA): TGTGCCAGCAGTTACTCGAAGACAGGGACCGGGGAGCTGTTTTTT.